One sample yielded the 13 T cell receptor beta chains listed below, sequenced in a study of T cell repertoires in cytomegalovirus infection. TCRdb re-analysed the reads in MiXCR, keeping a single row per CDR3 protein. The sample has around 550,000 distinct CDR3 sequences; less than 30% are singletons. The sequenced material came from PBMCs. The receptors were gathered from a human donor in good health (CMV status not recorded). Some clones in this sample may be carry-over from other donors' samples.

This clonotype was counted many times. The V call is TRBV12-3 or TRBV12-4, the J call TRBJ2-6; TRBD2 might be the D (5 bases). The V end lost 3 bases, the J end lost 0 bases, and 12 bases lay between the germline ends. This CDR3 contains 17 residues. CDR3 nucleotide sequence: TGTGCCAGCAGTTTGCATAAAGGGAGCTCTGGGGCCAACGTCCTGACTTTC. It is translated as CASSLHKGSSGANVLTF.

In its sample, this clonotype was seen a few times. The chain is built from TRBV6-8 and TRBJ2-1, with D tentatively TRBD1 or TRBD2 (5 bases each). With 5 bases removed from V and 5 bases from J, the gap between germline ends came to 16 bases. Germline lookup yields CDR1 MNHGY and CDR2 SAAAGT. This CDR3 has 15 amino acids. The CDR3 loop is CASSSRDLPDNEQFF. As DNA, the CDR3 is TGTGCCAGCAGTAGCCGGGACCTGCCCGACAATGAGCAGTTCTTC.

The rearrangement uses TRBV19 and TRBJ1-1; a weak D match, TRBD1 (6 bases). Germline-derived CDR1 and CDR2 are LNHDA and SQIVND (reference sequence). V lost 0 bases and J lost 5, with 13 bases in between. The CDR3 is made up of 15 amino acids. For the CDR3, the DNA is TGTGCCAGTAGTATAGATCCGAGGGGGGGGACTGAAGCTTTCTTT. Translated, it gives CASSIDPRGGTEAFF. Supplemented by reference TRBV19 and TRBJ1-1, the full variable domain reads DGGITQSPKYLFRKEGQNVTLSCEQNLNHDAMYWYRQDPGQGLRLIYYSQIVNDFQKGDIAEGYSVSREKKESFPLTVTSAQKNPTAFYLCASSIDPRGGTEAFFGQGTRLTVV.

The chain couples TRBV12-3 or TRBV12-4 to TRBJ1-5; D might be TRBD1 (6 bases). The CDR3 extends over 14 amino acids. V was trimmed by 6 bases and J by 4 bases, leaving 13 bases between them. The CDR3 spells CASRTGSVNQPQHF. The CDR3 bases are TGTGCCAGCAGAACAGGGAGTGTGAATCAGCCCCAGCATTTT.

The rearrangement joins TRBV11-2 to TRBJ2-5, with D possibly being TRBD1 (6 bases). This CDR3 comprises 16 residues. Deletions cut 1 base from V and 5 bases from J, with 17 bases between. CDR1 and CDR2 from the germline V gene are SGHAT and FQNNGV. The DNA of the CDR3 is TGTGCCAGCAGCTTAGGCAGGGGCCTGGGGGAGGAGACCCAGTACTTC. This codes for CASSLGRGLGEETQYF.

The genes are TRBV12-5 and TRBJ2-1; possibly TRBD2 for D (6 bases). Germline V gene sequence: CDR1 LGHNT, CDR2 FRNRAP. The CDR3 sequence is 16 residues long. V was clipped by 0 bases and J by 4 bases, with 13 bases between them. DNA of the CDR3: TGTGCTAGTGGTTTGGTGGCGCGGGATGGGTACAATGAGCAGTTCTTC. Its translation is CASGLVARDGYNEQFF.

This chain links TRBV28 with TRBJ2-3, with D unclear. Trimming removed 5 bases at V and 3 bases at J, with 9 bases between. The CDR3 extends over 13 amino acids. Looked up from germline, CDR1 is MDHEN and CDR2 is SYDVKM. Here the CDR3 DNA reads TGTGCCAGCAGTCCTGGGGATACAGATACGCAGTATTTT. This translates into CASSPGDTDTQYF. Looking up the rest from reference TRBV28 and TRBJ2-3 gives the full variable domain: DVKVTQSSRYLVKRTGEKVFLECVQDMDHENMFWYRQDPGLGLRLIYFSYDVKMKEKGDIPEGYSVSREKKERFSLILESASTNQTSMYLCASSPGDTDTQYFGPGTRLTVL.

This clonotype has a handful of counts. The chain couples TRBV29-1 to TRBJ2-1, with D tentatively TRBD1 or TRBD2 (5 bases each). Trimming cost V 6 bases and J 12 bases, with 24 bases left between them. Germline CDR1 is SQVTM and CDR2 is ANQGSEA. The CDR3 runs 14 residues. The CDR3, as DNA: TGCAGCGTGGCTAACGGGGCGCAGGTCTCCGGGCAGTTCTTC. Translation: CSVANGAQVSGQFF.

This clonotype was seen more than once but under ten times. Here the CDR3 reads CASSDSTGKLYNEQFF. The DNA for the CDR3 is TGTGCCAGCAGTGACTCGACCGGGAAACTATACAATGAGCAGTTCTTC. V and J are TRBV6-4 and TRBJ2-1, with D perhaps TRBD2 (5 bases). V lost 0 bases and J lost 4, with 13 bases in between. In germline, CDR1 is MRHNA, CDR2 SNTAGT. The CDR3 totals 16 residues.

The J gene is TRBJ1-1, the V gene TRBV13; TRBD1 is a possible D gene (6 bases). This CDR3 region has 14 residues. Trimming removed 0 bases from V and 5 bases from J, with 10 bases in between. Germline CDR1 reads PRHDT; CDR2 reads FYEKMQ (reference sequence). CDR3 sequence (DNA): TGTGCCAGCAGCTTAGGCCGCAGGGGTACTGAAGCTTTCTTT. Translated, it gives CASSLGRRGTEAFF.

This clonotype was picked up one time. The chain combines TRBV11-3 with TRBJ2-2, with TRBD2 matching over 7 bases. J was trimmed by 6 bases and V by 5 bases; bases with no gene match: 9. CDR1 and CDR2 (germline): SGHNT, YENEEA. This CDR3 is built from 15 residues. CDR3: CASSPAGLVPGELFF. The CDR3 DNA is TGTGCCAGCAGCCCCGCAGGACTAGTTCCCGGGGAGCTGTTTTTT.

The chain carries TRBV15 and TRBJ1-5, with TRBD1 as a possible D gene (5 bases). The CDR3 spans 14 residues. Trimming removed 3 bases from V and 4 bases from J, with 10 bases in between. Germline assignment: CDR1 LNHNV and CDR2 YYDKDF (reference sequence). CDR3 sequence: CATSSRQLNQPQHF. The CDR3 coding sequence is TGTGCCACCAGCAGTCGACAGCTTAATCAGCCCCAGCATTTT.

This chain uses TRBV6-2 or TRBV6-3 with TRBJ2-3, with 8 bases lining up with TRBD2. CDR1 is MNHEY and CDR2 is SVGEGT in the germline V gene. CDR3 length: 14 amino acids. The V gene end was trimmed by 6 bases and the J gene end by 6 bases; junction bases not matched to a gene: 8. DNA of the CDR3: TGTGCCAGCAGGGGTCTAGGCGGGAGGGATACGCAGTATTTT. Translating it yields CASRGLGGRDTQYF.